The 26 T cell receptor beta chains presented below share a single source sample, sequenced in a study of siplizumab effects on memory and regulatory T cells. TCRdb keeps only in-frame clones here, not all; method: immunoSEQ multiplex PCR. Here the sample spans tens of thousands of clones, approximately 87% being singletons. Sample: memory CD4+ T cells sorted from blood. The origin of the receptors is a human donor in good health.

Concerning this clone itself: One end of the junction does not line up with germline, which may come from a read error. The chain uses TRBV6-1 and TRBJ2-7, with 10 positions matching TRBD1. Germline values: CDR1 MNHNS, CDR2 SASEGT. The CDR3 is 16 amino acids. CDR3 region: CASSARDRGLSYGQYF. Here the CDR3 DNA reads TGTGCCAGCAGTGCTCGGGACAGGGGACTCTCCTACGGGCAGTACTTC.

This rearrangement joins TRBV5-1 to TRBJ2-7; TRBD1 or TRBD2 may be the D gene (5 bases each). This CDR3 is 14 amino acids long. Germline-derived CDR1 and CDR2 are SGHRS and YFSETQ. V lost 3 bases to trimming and J lost 7 bases, with 17 bases between them. CDR3 sequence: CASSWGRGTGEQYF. As DNA, the CDR3 is TGCGCCAGCAGCTGGGGTCGAGGGACCGGAGAGCAGTACTTC.

The V and J genes are TRBV30 and TRBJ1-1, with D perhaps TRBD1 (5 bases). Trimming shortened V by 2 bases and J by 4 bases, and 11 bases separated the two germline ends. Germline V gives CDR1 GTSNPN, CDR2 SVGIG (reference sequence). The CDR3 covers 13 residues. The CDR3 coding sequence is TGTGCCTGGAGTAGGCAGGGTGGCACTGAAGCTTTCTTT. This sequence encodes CAWSRQGGTEAFF.

Here the CDR3 reads CASRRDRAYTGELFF. CDR3 sequence (DNA): TGTGCCAGCAGAAGGGATAGGGCGTACACCGGGGAGCTGTTTTTT. This chain links TRBV2 with TRBJ2-2, with no clear D. This CDR3 region has 15 residues. From germline, CDR1 is SNHLY and CDR2 FYNNEI. Trimming pared 6 bases from V and 3 bases from J, leaving 14 bases between.

The chain joins TRBV6-5 to TRBJ1-5; tentatively, D is TRBD1 (6 bases). Trimming stripped 6 bases from V and 3 bases from J, with 12 bases between. From germline, CDR1 is MNHEY and CDR2 SVGAGI. This CDR3 is 14 amino acids long. The CDR3 coding sequence is TGTGCCAGCAGCCCCGGACAGTCCAATCAGCCCCAGCATTTT. Translating it yields CASSPGQSNQPQHF.

The rearrangement joins TRBV29-1 to TRBJ1-2, with TRBD1 matching 7 bases. The CDR3 has 13 residues. V lost 6 bases and J lost 4; bases outside the gene matches: 8. The germline V gene has CDR1 SQVTM and CDR2 ANQGSEA. CDR3 in DNA: TGCAGCGTCTCCAGACAGGGAGGCTATGGCTACACCTTC. The encoded protein is CSVSRQGGYGYTF.

The V and J genes are TRBV2 and TRBJ1-2; D not resolved. Trimming removed 8 bases from V and 8 bases from J, with 9 bases in between. There are 10 residues in the CDR3. Germline CDR1 SNHLY, CDR2 FYNNEI. The CDR3: CASGLEGYTF. In DNA form, the CDR3 reads TGTGCCAGCGGGCTAGAGGGCTACACCTTC.

This chain links TRBV6-5 with TRBJ2-5; tentatively, D is TRBD1 (5 bases). In germline, CDR1 is MNHEY, CDR2 SVGAGI. V was cut by 4 bases and J by 2 bases, with 14 bases left in between. This CDR3 is built from 15 residues. This CDR3 is CASSSPGLGQETQYF. CDR3 coding DNA: TGTGCCAGCAGTTCCCCAGGGCTGGGGCAAGAGACCCAGTACTTC.

The chain couples TRBV5-1 to TRBJ2-6; no firm D call. CDR3 length equals 16 residues. The germline gives CDR1 SGHRS, CDR2 YFSETQ. V dropped 1 base and J dropped 1 base, with 9 bases sitting between them. The DNA for the CDR3 is TGCGCCAGCAGCTTGACAGAGAGGTCTGGGGCCAACGTCCTGACTTTC. This sequence encodes CASSLTERSGANVLTF. Combining the CDR3 with reference TRBV5-1 and TRBJ2-6 gives the whole variable domain KAGVTQTPRYLIKTRGQQVTLSCSPISGHRSVSWYQQTPGQGLQFLFEYFSETQRNKGNFPGRFSGRQFSNSRSEMNVSTLELGDSALYLCASSLTERSGANVLTFGAGSRLTVL.

The chain recombines TRBV5-4 with TRBJ2-7; 10 bases match TRBD1. With 5 bases clipped from V and 6 bases from J, the junction kept 5 bases outside the gene matches. The CDR3 is 13 amino acids. Germline-derived CDR1 and CDR2 are SGHNT and YYREEE (reference sequence). The CDR3 DNA is TGTGCCAGCAGGCGACAGGGGGCGGCCGAGCAGTACTTC. It codes for CASRRQGAAEQYF.

The chain employs TRBV18 and TRBJ1-2, with D perhaps matching TRBD1 (6 bases). The CDR3 contains 15 residues. Trimming removed 3 bases from V and 1 base from J, with 12 bases in between. Germline V gives CDR1 KGHSH, CDR2 LQKENI. CDR3 nucleotide sequence: TGTGCCAGCTCACCCGAGACAGGCAGTAACTATGGCTACACCTTC. This gives the protein CASSPETGSNYGYTF.

The chain combines TRBV5-6 with TRBJ2-6; D remains unclear. CDR1 is SGHDT, CDR2 YYEEEE, per germline. Trimming took 1 base from V and 0 from J, leaving 5 bases between them. CDR3 length: 15 residues. CDR3 protein: CASSLQASGANVLTF. The CDR3 nucleotides are TGTGCCAGCAGCTTGCAGGCCTCTGGGGCCAACGTCCTGACTTTC.

The J gene is TRBJ2-7, the V gene TRBV6-6, with D maybe TRBD1 (5 bases). CDR3 length: 13 residues. Trimming removed 10 bases at V and 3 bases at J, with 16 bases between. Germline CDR1 reads MNHNY; CDR2 reads SVGAGI (reference sequence). The CDR3 here is CATLSRQYYEQYF. Written as DNA, the CDR3 is TGTGCCACCTTATCAAGACAGTACTACGAGCAGTACTTC.

The chain couples TRBV5-1 to TRBJ1-1; no reliable D call. This CDR3 has 14 residues. CDR1 and CDR2 (germline): SGHRS, YFSETQ. Trimming pared 3 bases from V and 7 bases from J, leaving 16 bases between. As DNA, the CDR3 is TGCGCCAGCAGCTCTGGCTGGGGTCGTGATGAAGCTTTCTTT. Amino acid sequence: CASSSGWGRDEAFF.

This clone was seen only a few times. This chain connects TRBV6-4 to TRBJ2-7, with D possibly called TRBD1 or TRBD2 (5 bases each). The CDR3 contains 16 residues. Germline CDR1 MRHNA, CDR2 SNTAGT. Trimming took 0 bases from V and 2 from J, leaving 14 bases between them. The DNA of the CDR3 is TGTGCCAGCAGTGACTCTTATTGGGACGGAGCCTACGAGCAGTACTTC. Its protein is CASSDSYWDGAYEQYF.

The J gene is TRBJ2-5, the V gene TRBV7-9, with a weak D call TRBD2 (5 bases). The CDR3 runs 13 residues. Germline CDR1 reads SEHNR; CDR2 reads FQNEAQ (reference sequence). The V gene lost 6 bases and the J gene lost 5 bases, with 13 bases spanning the gap. This chain's CDR3 is CASSKASRETQYF. In DNA, the CDR3 is TGTGCCAGCAGTAAGGCTAGCCGGGAGACCCAGTACTTC.

The chain recombines TRBV7-6 with TRBJ2-1; tentative D call: TRBD2 (6 bases). Germline V CDR1 and CDR2: SGHVS, FNYEAQ. CDR3 size: 14 residues. With 2 bases removed from V and 8 bases from J, the gap between germline ends came to 13 bases. CDR3 in DNA: TGTGCCAGCAGCTTATCGAACCTAGCGTATGAGCAGTTCTTC. Residues: CASSLSNLAYEQFF.

The chain carries TRBV7-6 and TRBJ2-1; 13 bases agree with TRBD2. CDR1 is SGHVS and CDR2 is FNYEAQ in the germline V gene. The CDR3 spans 15 residues. Trimming took 4 bases from V and 7 from J; bases not matched to a gene: 4. DNA of the CDR3: TGTGCCAGCAGCTATACTAGCGGGGGGGCTAATGAGCAGTTCTTC. It codes for CASSYTSGGANEQFF.

This clone was observed once. J is TRBJ1-3 and V is TRBV15; no clear D. CDR1 is LNHNV, CDR2 YYDKDF, per germline (reference sequence). Trimming removed 5 bases from V and 0 bases from J, with 11 bases in between. CDR3 length: 15 amino acids. CDR3 DNA: TGTGCCACCAGCCGCGGACGGAGCTCTGGAAACACCATATATTTT. The encoded protein is CATSRGRSSGNTIYF.

The chain carries TRBV6-6 and TRBJ1-4, with a weak D call TRBD1 (6 bases). The CDR3 is made up of 16 amino acids. Germline lookup yields CDR1 MNHNY and CDR2 SVGAGI (reference sequence). The V end lost 0 bases, the J end lost 4 bases, and 12 bases lay between the germline ends. The CDR3 spells CASSYSGGRSNEKLFF. The CDR3 DNA is TGTGCCAGCAGTTACTCTGGGGGCCGCAGTAATGAAAAACTGTTTTTT.

This clone was found a few times. The genes are TRBV5-1 and TRBJ2-7; 9 nucleotides agree with TRBD2. The CDR3 loop spans 14 amino acids. Germline V gene lookup returns CDR1 SGHRS and CDR2 YFSETQ. V was pared by 1 base and J by 7 bases, with 6 bases of the junction left unmatched. CDR3 in DNA: TGCGCCAGCAGCTTGTATAGCGGGAGTCAAGAGCAGTACTTC. This sequence encodes CASSLYSGSQEQYF.

This clone is a singleton in its sample. The CDR3 sequence is CATSRDSTFEETQYF. CDR3 bases: TGTGCCACCAGCAGAGATTCGACCTTCGAAGAGACCCAGTACTTC. The V call is TRBV15, the J call TRBJ2-5; D ambiguous. Trimming cost V 0 bases and J 3 bases, with 11 bases left between them. Germline CDR1 is LNHNV and CDR2 is YYDKDF (reference sequence). The length of the CDR3 is 15 residues.

The genes are TRBV11-2 and TRBJ2-2; TRBD2 matches 13 bases. The CDR3 is 16 amino acids. Germline loops: CDR1 SGHAT, CDR2 FQNNGV. Losses at the gene ends were 5 bases for V and 6 bases for J; bases not matched to a gene: 6. The CDR3 DNA sequence: TGTGCCAGCAGCGGACCACTAGCGGGGGGGCCCGGGGAGCTGTTTTTT. It codes for CASSGPLAGGPGELFF.

The chain links TRBV6-4 to TRBJ2-6; 8 bases are a match to TRBD1. Germline V CDR1 and CDR2: MRHNA, SNTAGT. The length of the CDR3 is 17 residues. V trimming: 6 bases; J trimming: 0 bases; junction bases outside the gene matches: 7. The CDR3 here is CASRPGTGFSGANVLTF. Here the CDR3 DNA reads TGTGCCAGCAGACCCGGGACAGGATTCTCTGGGGCCAACGTCCTGACTTTC.

The V gene is TRBV30, the J gene TRBJ2-5, with D tentatively TRBD1 (5 bases). The CDR3 is made up of 14 amino acids. CDR1 and CDR2 from the germline V gene are GTSNPN and SVGIG (reference sequence). V shed 3 bases and J shed 4 bases, with 15 bases lying between them. CDR3 protein: CAWSTGGRGETQYF. CDR3 nucleotides: TGTGCCTGGAGCACAGGCGGTAGAGGAGAGACCCAGTACTTC.

The chain uses TRBV5-6 and TRBJ2-5; D is perhaps TRBD1 or TRBD2 (5 bases each). CDR1 is SGHDT and CDR2 is YYEEEE in the germline V gene. The CDR3 is 13 residues long. V was clipped by 5 bases and J by 1 base, with 9 bases between them. CDR3: CASRTGAQETQYF. CDR3 coding DNA: TGTGCCAGCAGAACCGGGGCCCAAGAGACCCAGTACTTC.